The 23 T cell receptor beta chains below all came from one sample that was sequenced in a study of blood T cell repertoires in COVID-19. Libraries were prepared by immunoSEQ multiplex PCR; TCRdb keeps only in-frame clonotypes and omits some of them. Of about 76,000 clones in the sample, 75% to 90% were seen once. The specimen was peripheral blood. These receptors originate from a human donor in a cohort sampled during active COVID-19.

This clone was observed once. The chain carries TRBV3-1 (or the pseudogene TRBV3-2) and TRBJ2-3, with 9 nucleotides matching TRBD2. V gave up 3 bases and J gave up 4 bases; unmatched junction bases: 14. The CDR3 has 18 residues. Germline V CDR1 and CDR2: LGHDT, YNNKEL (reference sequence). CDR3 nucleotide sequence: TGTGCCAGCAGCCATTCTCGAGGCGCCAGCGGGAGGTCAGATACGCAGTATTTT. Translated, it gives CASSHSRGASGRSDTQYF.

The V gene is TRBV5-1, the J gene TRBJ1-1, with 9 bases fitting TRBD1. The V gene's germline CDR1 is SGHRS and CDR2 YFSETQ. Germline trimming cut 4 bases from V and 1 base from J; bases unmatched to any gene: 8. The CDR3 sequence is 16 residues long. CDR3 loop: CASSRPLQGANTEAFF. CDR3 nucleotides: TGCGCCAGCAGCAGACCCCTACAGGGGGCGAACACTGAAGCTTTCTTT.

The chain has TRBV5-1 and TRBJ2-5; 7 nucleotides agree with TRBD1. The germline CDR1 and CDR2 sequences are SGHRS and YFSETQ. This CDR3 has 17 amino acids. With 4 bases clipped from V and 1 base from J, the junction kept 13 bases outside the gene matches. This chain's CDR3 is CASSHRGQWDSQETQYF. CDR3 in DNA: TGCGCCAGCAGCCATAGGGGCCAATGGGACAGCCAAGAGACCCAGTACTTC.

The count of this clone is one. CDR3 in DNA: TGTGCCATCAGTGGGGGAGGGACAGGGACAAATGAAAAACTGTTTTTT. This gives the protein CAISGGGTGTNEKLFF. The V and J genes are TRBV10-3 and TRBJ1-4, with 9 bases fitting TRBD1. V was clipped by 4 bases and J by 5 bases; unmatched bases: 8. Germline CDR1 reads ENHRY; CDR2 reads SYGVKD. This CDR3 comprises 16 residues.

The V gene is TRBV27, the J gene TRBJ2-7; 9 bases match TRBD1. The V and J ends lost 3 bases and 2 bases, in that order; junction bases with no gene match: 5. The CDR3 sequence is 15 residues long. CDR1 MNHEY and CDR2 SMNVEV come from the germline V gene (reference sequence). The CDR3 DNA reads as TGTGCCAGCAGTTTCTCCGGGACAGGGCCCTACGAGCAGTACTTC. This translates into CASSFSGTGPYEQYF.

The chain has TRBV7-3 and TRBJ2-6; D is unresolved. The ends were cut back, 3 bases at V and 2 bases at J, with 5 bases in the middle. CDR1 and CDR2 from the germline V gene are SGHTA and FQGTGA. The CDR3 loop spans 14 amino acids. Here the CDR3 DNA reads TGTGCCAGCAGCTTTGGGCCTGGGGCCAACGTCCTGACTTTC. Protein product: CASSFGPGANVLTF.

The J gene is TRBJ2-2, the V gene TRBV7-9; 10 positions agree with TRBD2. J lost 5 bases, V lost 9 bases, and 9 bases had no gene match. Germline CDR1 is SEHNR and CDR2 is FQNEAQ (reference sequence). The CDR3 covers 15 residues. The CDR3 is CASTIVLAGTGELFF. CDR3 sequence (DNA): TGTGCCAGTACAATCGTACTAGCGGGGACCGGGGAGCTGTTTTTT.

This chain links TRBV19 with TRBJ1-1; 7 bases agree with TRBD1. V was clipped by 3 bases and J by 4 bases; unmatched bases: 11. Germline-derived CDR1 and CDR2 are LNHDA and SQIVND (reference sequence). This CDR3 is 16 amino acids long. CDR3 sequence reads: CASSIVGGNRGTEAFF. In nucleotides, the CDR3 is TGTGCCAGTAGTATTGTAGGGGGCAATAGGGGCACTGAAGCTTTCTTT.

The CDR3 coding sequence is TGTGCCAGCAGTTTATTTTGGCCCGAAGCCGGGAGAGCCTACGAGCAGTACTTC. This gives the protein CASSLFWPEAGRAYEQYF. J is TRBJ2-7 and V is TRBV28; a possible D gene is TRBD2 (6 bases). CDR3 size: 18 residues. Per germline, CDR1 MDHEN and CDR2 SYDVKM. V lost 1 base and J lost 2, with 21 bases in between.

The V call is TRBV18, the J call TRBJ1-6; 7 bases fit TRBD1. The trim removed 0 bases at V and 7 bases at J, leaving 9 bases unmatched. The CDR3 contains 17 residues. The V gene's germline CDR1 is KGHSH and CDR2 LQKENI. The CDR3 loop is CASSPPLRGFYNSPLHF. DNA of the CDR3: TGTGCCAGCTCACCACCGCTCAGGGGGTTTTACAATTCACCCCTCCACTTT.

In its sample, this clone was seen once. This sequence joins TRBV11-2 and TRBJ2-5; 12 bases are shared with TRBD1. CDR3 length equals 14 residues. J lost 5 bases, V lost 6 bases, and 4 bases had no gene match. The germline gives CDR1 SGHAT, CDR2 FQNNGV. In DNA, the CDR3 is TGTGCCAGCAGGGGACAGGGGGCGGTGGAGACCCAGTACTTC. It translates to CASRGQGAVETQYF.

The chain employs TRBV7-2 and TRBJ2-5; D is uncertain. V dropped 8 bases and J dropped 5 bases, with 15 bases sitting between them. Germline V gene data show CDR1 as SGHTA and CDR2 as FQGNSA. The CDR3 is 13 residues long. The CDR3 sequence: CASQTPLEETQYF. Here the CDR3 DNA reads TGTGCCAGCCAAACCCCCCTAGAGGAGACCCAGTACTTC.

The V gene is TRBV11-1, the J gene TRBJ2-1; D is uncertain. The CDR3 length is 14 residues. V gave up 3 bases and J gave up 0 bases, with 6 bases separating them. Germline V gene data show CDR1 as SGHAT and CDR2 as FQDESV (reference sequence). The CDR3 region has the DNA TGTGCCAGCAGCTTGGAGTCCTCCTACAATGAGCAGTTCTTC. Translation gives CASSLESSYNEQFF.

The chain joins TRBV18 to TRBJ1-1; D remains ambiguous. This CDR3 region has 13 residues. Per the germline V gene, CDR1 is KGHSH and CDR2 is LQKENI. V was shortened by 6 bases and J by 6 bases, with 14 bases between the two germline ends. CDR3: CASSRTMAAEAFF. Written as DNA, the CDR3 is TGTGCCAGCTCCCGGACTATGGCCGCTGAAGCTTTCTTT.

The chain employs TRBV9 and TRBJ2-1, with 7 bases aligning to TRBD2. The CDR3 runs 12 residues. J was trimmed by 13 bases and V by 4 bases; bases with no gene match: 8. The V gene's germline CDR1 is SGDLS and CDR2 YYNGEE. The CDR3 sequence: CASSPLGGSQFF. DNA for the CDR3: TGTGCCAGCAGCCCCCTGGGGGGGTCACAGTTCTTC.

The chain is built from TRBV7-9 and TRBJ2-1; a weak D match, TRBD2 (5 bases). The CDR3 loop spans 13 amino acids. In germline, CDR1 is SEHNR, CDR2 FQNEAQ (reference sequence). Trimming shortened V by 3 bases and J by 8 bases, and 11 bases separated the two germline ends. In DNA, the CDR3 is TGTGCCAGCAGCTTCGAGGGAGTGCATGAGCAGTTCTTC. Translation: CASSFEGVHEQFF. The variable domain in full, with the rest retrieved from reference TRBV7-9 and TRBJ2-1, is DTGVSQNPRHKITKRGQNVTFRCDPISEHNRLYWYRQTLGQGPEFLTYFQNEAQLEKSRLLSDRFSAERPKGSFSTLEIQRTEQGDSAMYLCASSFEGVHEQFFGPGTRLTVL.

V is TRBV10-3 and J is TRBJ2-1; 7 bases map to TRBD2. Germline V lookup: CDR1 ENHRY, CDR2 SYGVKD. Losses at the gene ends were 5 bases for V and 0 bases for J; bases not matched to a gene: 4. The CDR3 contains 15 residues. The DNA for the CDR3 is TGTGCCATCAGTCCTCGGGGGGACTCCTACAATGAGCAGTTCTTC. Protein product: CAISPRGDSYNEQFF.

The J gene is TRBJ2-7, the V gene TRBV5-8, with unresolved D. CDR1 and CDR2 (germline): SGHTS, YDEGEE. The CDR3 consists of 11 residues. Between the trimmed V and J ends, which lost 4 bases and 3 bases, there was a span of 5 bases. The CDR3 region has the DNA TGTGCCAGCAGCCCCCGCTACGAGCAGTACTTC. Its translation: CASSPRYEQYF.

This clone was observed once. The rearrangement joins TRBV28 to TRBJ1-1, with D maybe TRBD1 (5 bases). With 8 bases removed from V and 1 base from J, the gap between germline ends came to 11 bases. The V gene's germline CDR1 is MDHEN and CDR2 SYDVKM. The CDR3 is made up of 13 amino acids. DNA for the CDR3: TGTGCCAGCCTATTCGACAGGAACACTGAAGCTTTCTTT. Translated: CASLFDRNTEAFF.

This sequence joins TRBV6-7 and TRBJ2-1, with 9 bases lining up with TRBD1. TRBV6-7 is assigned to the ORF class and has an uncertain function. V lost 4 bases and J lost 5; bases outside the gene matches: 9. This CDR3 comprises 16 residues. The CDR3 region has the DNA TGTGCCAGCAGTTCCGCCGGGACAGGGCCCGACAATGAGCAGTTCTTC. Translating gives CASSSAGTGPDNEQFF.

The chain employs TRBV6-5 and TRBJ1-6; 9 bases are shared with TRBD1. The CDR3 is made up of 14 amino acids. Germline lookup yields CDR1 MNHEY and CDR2 SVGAGI. V was pared by 3 bases and J by 11 bases, with 5 bases of the junction left unmatched. The CDR3 reads CASSYRTGETPLHF. CDR3 DNA sequence: TGTGCCAGCAGTTATCGGACAGGGGAGACACCCCTCCACTTT.

V gene TRBV24-1 combines with J gene TRBJ2-1; 9 bases are a match to TRBD1. Germline V gene lookup returns CDR1 KGHDR and CDR2 SFDVKD. The CDR3 length is 16 residues. Trimming cost V 4 bases and J 10 bases; bases outside gene matches: 13. Here the CDR3 DNA reads TGTGCCACCAGTGAGGGACAGGGAAAAAGGGTGTGGGAGCAGTTCTTC. Translating it yields CATSEGQGKRVWEQFF.

V gene TRBV5-4 combines with J gene TRBJ1-3, with a weak D call TRBD1 (5 bases). The CDR3 runs to 14 residues. Germline assignment: CDR1 SGHNT and CDR2 YYREEE (reference sequence). V lost 4 bases, J lost 2 bases, and 10 bases lay in between. The CDR3 loop is CASSTQTAGNTIYF. The DNA of the CDR3 is TGTGCCAGCAGCACACAGACAGCTGGAAACACCATATATTTT.